A selection of T cell receptor beta chains follows, all from one sample in a study of blood T cells in healthy people across ages. One entry per CDR3 protein, called by TCRdb with MiXCR from the 5' RACE reads. The sample has around 1.5 million distinct CDR3 sequences; approximately 59% are singletons. Sample: blood. The receptors originated from a man aged 18 to 29 in good health. CDR3s include the opening cysteine and the closing phenylalanine or tryptophan. The D gene is left open where the match is weak. Size tells how often a clone was seen (once, few, many) or the class of an expanded clone, and some rows leave it out.

TRBV10-3,TRBD1,few,TRBJ2-7,CAISPGQGSEQYF,TGTGCCATCAGCCCGGGACAGGGATCCGAGCAGTACTTC
TRBV5-5,-,-,TRBJ2-4,CASSPSPGRQYF,TGTGCCAGCAGCCCGAGTCCGGGACGGCAGTACTTC
TRBV7-2,TRBD2,-,TRBJ2-5,CASSFLSGAQETQYF,TGTGCCAGCAGCTTCCTTAGCGGGGCCCAAGAGACCCAGTACTTC
TRBV6-6,TRBD2,-,TRBJ2-3,CASMSGILTDTQYF,TGTGCCAGCATGAGCGGGATCCTCACAGATACGCAGTATTTT
TRBV5-1,TRBD2,few,TRBJ2-5,CASSSPGLPQMKTQYF,TGCGCCAGCAGCTCCCCGGGACTACCACAAATGAAGACCCAGTACTTC
TRBV27,-,-,TRBJ1-1,CASSWGRGTEAFF,TGTGCCAGCAGTTGGGGCAGGGGCACTGAAGCTTTCTTT
TRBV2,-,-,TRBJ2-3,CASSKSINADTQYF,TGTGCCAGCAGTAAGAGTATCAATGCAGATACGCAGTATTTT
TRBV2,-,-,TRBJ1-5,CASNSHSNQPQHF,TGTGCCAGCAACAGCCATAGCAATCAGCCCCAGCATTTT
TRBV12-3/TRBV12-4,TRBD2,-,TRBJ2-1,CASSLRASGYNEQFF,TGTGCCAGCAGTTTAAGGGCTAGCGGTTACAATGAGCAGTTCTTC
TRBV27,-,-,TRBJ2-3,CVSSFRGTSTDTQYF,TGTGTCAGCAGTTTCCGCGGGACTAGCACAGATACGCAGTATTTT
TRBV5-6,-,-,TRBJ2-5,CASSLDRGPGETQYF,TGTGCCAGCAGCTTGGATCGTGGTCCAGGAGAGACCCAGTACTTC
TRBV30,-,-,TRBJ1-5,CAWKSGVIQPQHF,TGTGCCTGGAAAAGTGGCGTAATACAGCCCCAGCATTTT
TRBV29-1,-,-,TRBJ2-7,CSVDSARGEQYF,TGCAGCGTTGATTCAGCGAGGGGCGAGCAGTACTTC
TRBV20-1,-,-,TRBJ1-2,CSARPGGMRCGYTF,TGCAGTGCTAGACCGGGGGGTATGAGATGCGGCTACACCTTC
TRBV27,TRBD1,-,TRBJ1-6,CASSLSNRGLGNSPLHF,TGTGCCAGCAGTTTATCGAACAGGGGGCTCGGAAATTCACCCCTCCACTTT
TRBV29-1,TRBD2,-,TRBJ2-7,CSVEEPMGAGGSMGPYEQYF,TGCAGCGTTGAAGAGCCCATGGGTGCGGGAGGTTCGATGGGTCCCTACGAGCAGTACTTC
TRBV4-2,TRBD2,-,TRBJ2-1,CASSQILAGGCEQFF,TGTGCCAGCAGCCAAATACTAGCGGGAGGTTGTGAGCAGTTCTTC
TRBV20-1,-,-,TRBJ2-4,CSASGKNIQYF,TGCAGTGCTAGCGGAAAAAACATTCAGTACTTC
TRBV2,-,-,TRBJ2-1,CASSDDPPPETQFF,TGTGCCAGCAGTGATGATCCCCCGCCGGAGACCCAGTTCTTC
TRBV5-1,-,once,TRBJ2-7,CASSFGRDRGPYNEQYF,TGCGCCAGCAGCTTCGGTCGAGACCGGGGGCCCTACAATGAGCAGTACTTC
TRBV28,TRBD1,-,TRBJ2-1,CASRPKGQGANEQFF,TGTGCCAGCAGGCCAAAGGGACAGGGGGCCAATGAGCAGTTCTTC
TRBV29-1,TRBD2,-,TRBJ2-3,CSGTSRTRTDMQYF,TGCAGCGGCACTAGCAGGACTAGAACAGATATGCAGTATTTT
TRBV7-9,-,few,TRBJ2-3,CASSAVILFTDTQYF,TGTGCCAGCAGCGCCGTGATCCTTTTCACAGATACGCAGTATTTT
TRBV11-3,-,-,TRBJ2-5,CASSHAGQRETQYF,TGTGCCAGCAGCCACGCTGGACAGAGGGAGACCCAGTACTTC
TRBV20-1,TRBD1,few,TRBJ1-1,CSARAGTGNTEAFF,TGCAGTGCTAGAGCCGGGACAGGGAACACTGAAGCTTTCTTT
TRBV20-1,TRBD2,-,TRBJ2-7,CSASGRPSSYEQYF,TGCAGTGCTAGCGGGAGGCCAAGCTCCTACGAGCAGTACTTC
TRBV5-6,-,-,TRBJ1-3,CASSLLPYRDSGNTIYF,TGTGCCAGCAGCTTATTACCCTACAGGGACTCTGGAAACACCATATATTTT
TRBV6-5,-,-,TRBJ1-6,CASSYSGDVNSPLHF,TGTGCCAGCAGTTACTCGGGAGACGTGAATTCACCCCTCCACTTT
TRBV18,TRBD2,-,TRBJ2-7,CASSPPVTSGTYEQYF,TGTGCCAGCTCACCACCGGTTACTAGCGGGACCTACGAGCAGTACTTC
TRBV4-1,TRBD2,-,TRBJ2-1,CVSKWTSSYNEQFF,TGCGTCAGCAAGTGGACTAGCTCCTACAATGAGCAGTTCTTC
TRBV20-1,-,-,TRBJ1-2,CSAMTDLLGYTF,TGCAGTGCCATGACAGACCTCTTAGGCTACACCTTC
TRBV20-1,TRBD2,-,TRBJ2-7,CSARISGGAVQYF,TGCAGTGCTAGAATTAGCGGGGGGGCGGTGCAGTACTTC
TRBV7-2,-,-,TRBJ2-7,CASSVAPDYEQYF,TGTGCCAGCAGCGTAGCGCCAGACTACGAGCAGTACTTC
TRBV5-1,TRBD2,-,TRBJ2-5,CASSRTKREMETQYF,TGCGCCAGCAGCCGGACAAAGCGGGAGATGGAGACCCAGTACTTC
TRBV7-8,-,-,TRBJ1-4,CASSFRTAPGYLFF,TGTGCCAGCAGCTTCCGGACAGCCCCCGGATATCTGTTTTTT
TRBV6-1,TRBD1,-,TRBJ2-5,CASKDRVEETQYF,TGTGCCAGCAAGGACAGGGTGGAGGAGACCCAGTACTTC
TRBV10-3,-,-,TRBJ2-3,CAIGEDDTQYF,TGTGCCATCGGCGAAGACGATACGCAGTATTTT
TRBV7-9,TRBD2,-,TRBJ2-1,CASSLMAGGPGNEQFF,TGTGCCAGCAGCTTGATGGCGGGAGGGCCAGGGAATGAGCAGTTCTTC
TRBV3-1,-,-,TRBJ1-4,CASSKPGPEKLFF,TGTGCCAGCAGCAAGCCGGGACCTGAAAAACTGTTTTTT
TRBV6-5,-,-,TRBJ2-5,CASSYSGRVETQYF,TGTGCCAGCAGTTACTCAGGCAGGGTGGAGACCCAGTACTTC